Below, 19 T cell receptor beta chains from the same sample are listed, as sequenced in a study of blood T cell repertoires in COVID-19. Sequencing used immunoSEQ multiplex PCR; TCRdb keeps in-frame clones, though not all of them. The sample has approximately 93,000 clones, around 88% seen once; the top ten hold 0.47%. What was sequenced was peripheral blood. These receptors all stem from a man aged 60-69 years with acute or convalescent COVID-19.

The count of this clone is one. The chain recombines TRBV4-1 with TRBJ1-1, with D possibly TRBD1 on 5 matching bases. The CDR3 spans 15 residues. With 4 bases removed from V and 5 bases from J, the gap between germline ends came to 17 bases. Germline V CDR1 and CDR2: MGHRA, YSYEKL. The CDR3 DNA follows: TGCGCCAGCAGCCTGATGACCTCCAGGGAAACTGAAGCTTTCTTT. The encoded protein is CASSLMTSRETEAFF.

The rearrangement joins TRBV5-4 to TRBJ2-4; 7 bases are shared with TRBD2. Germline V gives CDR1 SGHNT, CDR2 YYREEE (reference sequence). The CDR3 runs 13 residues. V gave up 2 bases and J gave up 8 bases; unmatched junction bases: 4. CDR3 sequence reads: CASSLAGRDIQYF. The DNA for the CDR3 is TGTGCCAGCAGCTTAGCGGGGAGGGACATTCAGTACTTC.

The V gene is TRBV9, the J gene TRBJ2-3; no clear D. The CDR3 has 13 amino acids. Trimming removed 4 bases from V and 3 bases from J, with 9 bases in between. The V gene's germline CDR1 is SGDLS and CDR2 YYNGEE. The CDR3, as DNA: TGTGCCAGCAGCCTTATTAGAACAGATACGCAGTATTTT. This sequence encodes CASSLIRTDTQYF.

J is TRBJ1-1 and V is TRBV10-1, with TRBD1 matching 10 bases. The CDR3 spans 14 residues. CDR1 WNHNN and CDR2 SYGVQD come from the germline V gene (reference sequence). The J segment lost 7 bases and the V segment lost 8 bases, leaving 10 bases of the junction unmatched. The CDR3 DNA is TGCGCCAGCTCAGAGACAGGGGGCTTCGATGAAGCTTTCTTT. Its translation: CASSETGGFDEAFF.

Only a few counts were recorded for this clone. V is TRBV19 and J is TRBJ2-1, with D possibly matching TRBD2 (5 bases). This CDR3 has 13 residues. V was clipped by 4 bases and J by 1 base, with 5 bases between them. The germline V gene encodes CDR1 LNHDA and CDR2 SQIVND (reference sequence). CDR3 bases: TGTGCCAGTAGTAGCGGGTCCTACAATGAGCAGTTCTTC. Encoded protein: CASSSGSYNEQFF.

The chain couples TRBV12-3 or TRBV12-4 to TRBJ2-2; D call uncertain. The V end lost 2 bases, the J end lost 2 bases, and 3 bases lay between the germline ends. CDR3 length: 13 amino acids. The DNA for the CDR3 is TGTGCCAGCAGTTTAATAAACACCGGGGAGCTGTTTTTT. It encodes CASSLINTGELFF.

This rearrangement joins TRBV5-4 to TRBJ2-3, with 10 bases identical to TRBD2. The CDR3 is 16 residues long. V was pared by 7 bases and J by 3 bases, with 11 bases of the junction left unmatched. Germline CDR1 reads SGHNT; CDR2 reads YYREEE (reference sequence). CDR3 coding DNA: TGTGCCAGCGGATCCCTAGCGGGAGTGGGTACAGATACGCAGTATTTT. This encodes CASGSLAGVGTDTQYF. Full variable domain (rest looked up from reference TRBV5-4 and TRBJ2-3): ETGVTQSPTHLIKTRGQQVTLRCSSQSGHNTVSWYQQALGQGPQFIFQYYREEENGRGNFPPRFSGLQFPNYSSELNVNALELDDSALYLCASGSLAGVGTDTQYFGPGTRLTVL.

The chain recombines TRBV5-1 with TRBJ1-1; TRBD1 matches at 7 bases. This CDR3 has 15 amino acids. Germline loops: CDR1 SGHRS, CDR2 YFSETQ. V was clipped by 2 bases and J by 1 base; unmatched bases: 5. The CDR3 is CASSFDRVPNTEAFF. CDR3 DNA: TGCGCCAGCAGCTTCGACAGGGTACCGAACACTGAAGCTTTCTTT.

V is TRBV11-2 and J is TRBJ2-7; TRBD2 agrees at 14 bases. From germline, CDR1 is SGHAT and CDR2 FQNNGV. This CDR3 spans 15 amino acids. V shed 5 bases and J 4 bases; nucleotides not matched to a gene: 4. The CDR3 nucleotides are TGTGCCAGCAGCCAGGGACTAGCGGGGGCATACGAGCAGTACTTC. Protein product: CASSQGLAGAYEQYF.

The chain has TRBV6-5 and TRBJ2-7, with D possibly matching TRBD1 (6 bases). This CDR3 is 13 amino acids long. Germline V gene data show CDR1 as MNHEY and CDR2 as SVGAGI. V dropped 5 bases and J dropped 6 bases, with 14 bases sitting between them. The CDR3 nucleotides read TGTGCCAGCAGTCCCTTGGGGGCGGGCGAGCAGTACTTC. Residues: CASSPLGAGEQYF.

This rearrangement joins TRBV27 to TRBJ1-5; TRBD1 matches at 7 bases. J gave up 2 bases and V 4 bases, and 20 bases lay outside the gene matches. The CDR3 is made up of 20 amino acids. CDR1 and CDR2 (germline): MNHEY, SMNVEV (reference sequence). The CDR3 coding sequence is TGTGCCAGCAGTTCGCGGGACAGCCTAGCGCTGGGAGGTGGCAATCAGCCCCAGCATTTT. Translated, it gives CASSSRDSLALGGGNQPQHF.

In its sample, this clone was seen once. The V and J genes are TRBV7-8 and TRBJ2-1; 7 positions agree with TRBD2. Per germline, CDR1 SGHVS and CDR2 FQNEAQ. This CDR3 region has 18 residues. V lost 3 bases and J lost 5; bases outside the gene matches: 16. CDR3 loop: CASSLRTRGLAANNEQFF. Written as DNA, the CDR3 is TGTGCCAGCAGCTTGAGGACTAGAGGGCTTGCGGCCAACAATGAGCAGTTCTTC.

The chain is built from TRBV11-2 and TRBJ2-3; 8 bases are shared with TRBD2. The ends lost 0 bases at V and 1 base at J; junction bases unmatched: 6. This CDR3 is built from 17 residues. Germline lookup yields CDR1 SGHAT and CDR2 FQNNGV. The CDR3 sequence is CASSLEAAGGRTDTQYF. The CDR3 coding sequence is TGTGCCAGCAGCTTAGAGGCGGCGGGAGGACGCACAGATACGCAGTATTTT.

The V and J genes are TRBV3-1 (or the pseudogene TRBV3-2) and TRBJ2-3, with 12 bases identical to TRBD2. Germline CDR1 reads LGHDT; CDR2 reads YNNKEL (reference sequence). V gave up 2 bases and J gave up 2 bases; unmatched junction bases: 14. The CDR3 has 20 residues. The CDR3 DNA is TGTGCCAGCAGCCAATTCGGATCCTTGACTAGCGGGGGACACACAGATACGCAGTATTTT. Protein: CASSQFGSLTSGGHTDTQYF.

The V gene is TRBV29-1, the J gene TRBJ2-1; D is perhaps TRBD2 (6 bases). The germline V gene encodes CDR1 SQVTM and CDR2 ANQGSEA. The CDR3 runs 15 residues. Trimming took off 1 base at V and 6 bases at J, with 16 bases between the two ends. The CDR3 protein is CSVEVGGNRVNEQFF. CDR3 in DNA: TGCAGCGTTGAAGTAGGCGGGAATAGGGTCAATGAGCAGTTCTTC.

The chain is built from TRBV5-4 and TRBJ1-2; 7 bases are shared with TRBD1. J lost 7 bases, V lost 3 bases, and 9 bases had no gene match. The CDR3 runs to 14 residues. Looked up from germline, CDR1 is SGHNT and CDR2 is YYREEE (reference sequence). CDR3 sequence (DNA): TGTGCCAGCAGCTCGAGAGACAGGGCTTCTGGCTACACCTTC. Translation: CASSSRDRASGYTF.

This sequence joins TRBV30 and TRBJ2-1; D is possibly TRBD1 (7 bases). Germline V gene lookup returns CDR1 GTSNPN and CDR2 SVGIG (reference sequence). V was cut by 5 bases and J by 6 bases, with 17 bases left in between. The CDR3 covers 14 residues. CDR3 in DNA: TGTGCCTGGGGGAGAGGAGGGGGCAGCAATGAGCAGTTCTTC. Its translation is CAWGRGGGSNEQFF.

The chain is built from TRBV7-8 and TRBJ2-1; TRBD2 aligns across 7 bases. The CDR3 covers 15 residues. Germline V gives CDR1 SGHVS, CDR2 FQNEAQ. The V gene end was trimmed by 1 base and the J gene end by 5 bases; junction bases not matched to a gene: 5. The CDR3 sequence is CASSLGTRSNNEQFF. CDR3 nucleotide sequence: TGTGCCAGCAGCTTAGGGACTAGATCTAACAATGAGCAGTTCTTC.

As to this clone: The same CDR3 is also encoded by other DNA sequences in this sample. CDR3 nucleotide sequence: TGTGCCAGCAGTTTATCGCGCCAAGAGACCCAGTACTTC. It encodes CASSLSRQETQYF. The rearrangement links TRBV27 to TRBJ2-5; D gene uncertain. The V end lost 0 bases, the J end lost 1 base, and 3 bases lay between the germline ends. The V gene's germline CDR1 is MNHEY and CDR2 SMNVEV (reference sequence). This CDR3 is 13 amino acids long.